One and the same sample provided the 30 T cell receptor beta chains below, sequenced in a study of T-cell memory formation after mild COVID-19. TCRdb processed the 5' RACE reads anew with MiXCR; each CDR3 protein has one entry. The sample records some 210,000 distinct CDR3 sequences, about 16% being singletons. Sequenced material: PBMCs or a T cell subset sorted from them (not recorded which). Receptor source: an adult woman who had mild COVID-19 (a few samples of this study predate the infection). Cell type and time point are not known.

The chain couples TRBV9 to TRBJ2-1; D tentatively fits TRBD1 or TRBD2 (7 bases each). V was pared by 5 bases and J by 9 bases, with 15 bases between. The germline V gene has CDR1 SGDLS and CDR2 YYNGEE. The CDR3 is 13 residues long. The CDR3 loop reads CASSQGGSGEQFF. CDR3 sequence (DNA): TGTGCCAGCAGTCAGGGGGGGTCCGGTGAGCAGTTCTTC.

The rearrangement uses TRBV5-4 and TRBJ1-1; D not certain. Deletions cut 2 bases from V and 1 base from J, with 12 bases between. The CDR3 runs 15 residues. Germline V lookup: CDR1 SGHNT, CDR2 YYREEE (reference sequence). The CDR3 DNA reads as TGTGCCAGCAGCTTTAAGGAACGGACGAACACTGAAGCTTTCTTT. Translation: CASSFKERTNTEAFF.

V and J are TRBV7-2 and TRBJ1-2, with D unclear. V shed 4 bases and J shed 0 bases, with 9 bases lying between them. The CDR3 is 14 residues long. Germline V lookup: CDR1 SGHTA, CDR2 FQGNSA. As DNA, the CDR3 is TGTGCCAGCAGCTCGATGGGTTCTAACTATGGCTACACCTTC. Translating gives CASSSMGSNYGYTF.

This chain uses TRBV10-3 with TRBJ2-7; D could derive from TRBD1 or TRBD2 (5 bases each). Germline V gene data show CDR1 as ENHRY and CDR2 as SYGVKD. CDR3 length: 13 amino acids. V shed 3 bases and J shed 4 bases, with 10 bases lying between them. CDR3 residues: CAISDGAQYEQYF. In nucleotides, the CDR3 is TGTGCCATCAGTGACGGGGCCCAATACGAGCAGTACTTC.

Ten or more counts support this clonotype. The genes are TRBV30 and TRBJ2-5, with D possibly matching TRBD2 (5 bases). Per germline, CDR1 GTSNPN and CDR2 SVGIG (reference sequence). The CDR3 consists of 13 residues. V was shortened by 0 bases and J by 4 bases, with 9 bases between the two germline ends. In nucleotides, the CDR3 is TGTGCCTGGAGTGTACGACGGGGAGAGACCCAGTACTTC. This codes for CAWSVRRGETQYF.

The chain joins TRBV20-1 to TRBJ2-3, with TRBD2 identical over 11 bases. V lost 0 bases and J lost 3; bases outside the gene matches: 2. CDR1 and CDR2 (germline): DFQATT, SNEGSKA (reference sequence). CDR3 length: 15 amino acids. The CDR3: CSARELAGATDTQYF. The CDR3 nucleotides are TGCAGTGCTAGAGAACTAGCGGGAGCTACAGATACGCAGTATTTT.

The table lists this clonotype with many counts. The chain joins TRBV7-2 to TRBJ2-7; 8 bases map to TRBD1. Germline V lookup: CDR1 SGHTA, CDR2 FQGNSA. Losses at the gene ends were 6 bases for V and 2 bases for J; bases not matched to a gene: 6. This CDR3 contains 14 residues. CDR3 in amino acids: CASRPGQGPYEQYF. The CDR3 DNA reads as TGTGCCAGCAGGCCCGGACAGGGACCCTACGAGCAGTACTTC.

V is TRBV29-1 and J is TRBJ1-1; D is possibly TRBD1 (6 bases). Deletions cut 7 bases from V and 1 base from J, with 16 bases between. The V gene's germline CDR1 is SQVTM and CDR2 ANQGSEA. CDR3 size: 14 residues. The CDR3 spells CSAGHPAENTEAFF. The CDR3 DNA is TGCAGCGCGGGACACCCCGCAGAGAACACTGAAGCTTTCTTT.

This clonotype was found a few times. V gene TRBV12-3 or TRBV12-4 combines with J gene TRBJ1-1; D gene uncertain. Trimming removed 1 base from V and 1 base from J, with 7 bases in between. The CDR3 is 14 amino acids. CDR3 sequence reads: CASSLGQWNTEAFF. In DNA, the CDR3 is TGTGCCAGCAGTTTAGGACAATGGAACACTGAAGCTTTCTTT.

The gene calls are TRBV12-3 or TRBV12-4 and TRBJ2-7; D might be TRBD1 (7 bases). V was cut by 3 bases and J by 5 bases, with 17 bases left in between. CDR3 length: 15 residues. CDR3 sequence: CASSFPAGGGDEQYF. CDR3 nucleotide sequence: TGTGCCAGCAGTTTTCCGGCAGGGGGAGGCGACGAGCAGTACTTC.

The chain is built from TRBV12-3 or TRBV12-4 and TRBJ2-2; no clear D gene. With 3 bases removed from V and 1 base from J, the gap between germline ends came to 6 bases. This CDR3 is 14 amino acids long. CDR3 sequence: CASSFSMNTGELFF. As DNA, the CDR3 is TGTGCCAGCAGTTTTTCTATGAACACCGGGGAGCTGTTTTTT.

This clonotype was counted only a few times. CDR3 sequence: CASSLDVRRAVSETQYF. The CDR3 coding sequence is TGTGCCAGCAGCTTAGACGTGAGGAGGGCGGTATCGGAGACCCAGTACTTC. The chain couples TRBV7-2 to TRBJ2-5, with a weak D call TRBD2 (6 bases). V was cut by 1 base and J by 5 bases, with 20 bases left in between. The germline CDR1 and CDR2 sequences are SGHTA and FQGNSA. The CDR3 is 17 residues long.

This clonotype was counted between two and nine times. This sequence joins TRBV20-1 and TRBJ1-5; perhaps TRBD1 as D (6 bases). The CDR3 length is 15 residues. Germline V gene lookup returns CDR1 DFQATT and CDR2 SNEGSKA (reference sequence). Between the trimmed V and J ends, which lost 3 bases and 3 bases, there was a span of 15 bases. CDR3 region: CSASRTQGPNQPQHF. CDR3 DNA sequence: TGCAGTGCTAGTCGCACCCAGGGGCCCAATCAGCCCCAGCATTTT.

Written as DNA, the CDR3 is TGTGCCAGCAGCGCCAGTCGGCCCGGGGGGGGAAAACTGTTTTTT. Amino acid sequence: CASSASRPGGGKLFF. The V gene is TRBV9, the J gene TRBJ1-4, with D perhaps TRBD1 (5 bases). Germline CDR1 reads SGDLS; CDR2 reads YYNGEE. This CDR3 comprises 15 residues. Between the trimmed V and J ends, which lost 3 bases and 10 bases, there was a span of 19 bases.

This clonotype turned up a few times. The chain uses TRBV24-1 and TRBJ2-2, with a tentative D call TRBD2 (7 bases). From germline, CDR1 is KGHDR and CDR2 SFDVKD. The length of the CDR3 is 16 residues. V was pared by 5 bases and J by 6 bases, with 18 bases between. As DNA, the CDR3 is TGTGCCACCAGTGTGCGGGGGCCTCCGCTCGCCGGGGAGCTGTTTTTT. Translating it yields CATSVRGPPLAGELFF.

This clonotype came up a few times. The chain employs TRBV6-2 or TRBV6-3 and TRBJ2-2; 7 bases line up with TRBD2. Germline V CDR1 and CDR2: MNHEY, SVGEGT. V was clipped by 2 bases and J by 3 bases; unmatched bases: 9. CDR3 length equals 17 residues. The CDR3: CASSYLAGRVDTGELFF. CDR3 nucleotide sequence: TGTGCCAGCAGTTACCTCGCAGGGAGGGTGGACACCGGGGAGCTGTTTTTT.

CDR3 amino acids: CASSQGSGSSYNEQFF. The CDR3 DNA reads TGTGCCAGCAGCCAAGGGAGCGGGAGCTCCTACAATGAGCAGTTCTTC. The V and J genes are TRBV3-1 and TRBJ2-1; 8 positions match TRBD2. The CDR3 extends over 16 amino acids. Germline V gene sequence: CDR1 LGHDT, CDR2 YNNKEL (reference sequence). Trimming took 1 base from V and 0 from J; bases not matched to a gene: 2.

In this sample, this clonotype turned up many times. The chain carries TRBV30 and TRBJ1-1; D is uncertain. The CDR3 spans 13 residues. The germline V gene encodes CDR1 GTSNPN and CDR2 SVGIG (reference sequence). V was clipped by 0 bases and J by 5 bases, with 10 bases between them. CDR3 DNA sequence: TGTGCCTGGAGTGTACAACTAGGGACTGAAGCTTTCTTT. This sequence encodes CAWSVQLGTEAFF.

In its sample, this clonotype was seen a few times. V gene TRBV20-1 combines with J gene TRBJ1-2, with D tentatively TRBD1 (5 bases). There are 14 residues in the CDR3. Looked up from germline, CDR1 is DFQATT and CDR2 is SNEGSKA (reference sequence). V lost 5 bases, J lost 2 bases, and 15 bases lay in between. In nucleotides, the CDR3 is TGCAGTGCTTCGGACATAGTCCGCAACTATGGCTACACCTTC. It yields the protein CSASDIVRNYGYTF.

This clonotype appeared a few times. The gene calls are TRBV4-3 and TRBJ2-3; D may match TRBD1 or TRBD2 (6 bases each). The CDR3 consists of 15 residues. Trimming stripped 2 bases from V and 7 bases from J, with 16 bases between. CDR1 and CDR2 (germline): LGHNA, YSLEER. The DNA for the CDR3 is TGCGCCAGCAGCCAATATCTGCTCGGGGGCAATACGCAGTATTTT. This encodes CASSQYLLGGNTQYF.

V and J are TRBV6-5 and TRBJ1-3; D gene ambiguous. The CDR3 consists of 16 residues. With 0 bases removed from V and 2 bases from J, the gap between germline ends came to 11 bases. Germline CDR1 and CDR2: MNHEY and SVGAGI. CDR3 nucleotides: TGTGCCAGCAGTTACTCGATCGGGAGCGCTGGAAACACCATATATTTT. It translates to CASSYSIGSAGNTIYF.

V and J are TRBV5-1 and TRBJ2-3; D is perhaps TRBD2 (6 bases). The CDR3 contains 15 residues. Germline CDR1 reads SGHRS; CDR2 reads YFSETQ. With 0 bases removed from V and 4 bases from J, the gap between germline ends came to 12 bases. The CDR3 DNA follows: TGCGCCAGCAGCTTGGAAGGGACTCAGTCAGATACGCAGTATTTT. Protein product: CASSLEGTQSDTQYF.

V usage is TRBV5-5 and J usage is TRBJ2-1; TRBD2 agrees at 10 bases. The CDR3 loop spans 15 amino acids. The V and J ends lost 2 bases and 8 bases, in that order; junction bases with no gene match: 7. Germline V lookup: CDR1 SGHKS, CDR2 YYEKEE (reference sequence). CDR3 protein: CASSLIVAGGHEQFF. The CDR3 region has the DNA TGTGCCAGCAGCTTAATCGTAGCGGGAGGCCATGAGCAGTTCTTC. The full variable domain, with the rest looked up from reference TRBV5-5 and TRBJ2-1, is DAGVTQSPTHLIKTRGQQVTLRCSPISGHKSVSWYQQVLGQGPQFIFQYYEKEERGRGNFPDRFSARQFPNYSSELNVNALLLGDSALYLCASSLIVAGGHEQFFGPGTRLTVL.

This clonotype was seen a handful of times. This sequence joins TRBV12-3 or TRBV12-4 and TRBJ2-7, with 10 bases fitting TRBD1. CDR3 length: 14 amino acids. Losses at the gene ends were 5 bases for V and 3 bases for J; bases not matched to a gene: 4. The CDR3 reads CASSPTGGGYEQYF. The CDR3 nucleotides read TGTGCCAGCAGTCCGACAGGGGGCGGCTACGAGCAGTACTTC.

This clonotype was seen only a few times. The V call is TRBV25-1, the J call TRBJ1-1; 7 nucleotides agree with TRBD1. This CDR3 has 15 residues. V lost 7 bases, J lost 3 bases, and 11 bases stayed unmatched. Per germline, CDR1 MGHDK and CDR2 SYGVNS. The CDR3 DNA sequence: TGTGCCAGCAAGTCCCTGCGGGACAGCCACACTGAAGCTTTCTTT. Encoded protein: CASKSLRDSHTEAFF.

This clonotype was counted only a few times. The chain is built from TRBV20-1 and TRBJ2-7; 9 bases agree with TRBD1. This CDR3 has 14 residues. Germline lookup yields CDR1 DFQATT and CDR2 SNEGSKA (reference sequence). V gave up 5 bases and J gave up 4 bases; unmatched junction bases: 9. The CDR3 loop is CSASAGQGRYEQYF. The CDR3 region has the DNA TGCAGTGCTTCGGCGGGACAGGGTCGATACGAGCAGTACTTC.

This clonotype was detected many times. The chain has TRBV11-2 and TRBJ2-1, with D maybe TRBD2 (6 bases). CDR1 is SGHAT, CDR2 FQNNGV, per germline. The CDR3 covers 19 residues. Trimming took 4 bases from V and 0 from J, leaving 22 bases between them. CDR3 in amino acids: CASSSKSLRDGSSYNEQFF. The CDR3, as DNA: TGTGCCAGCAGCTCAAAATCTCTACGGGACGGGAGCTCCTACAATGAGCAGTTCTTC.

The rearrangement links TRBV27 to TRBJ2-6; 8 nucleotides align to TRBD1. V shed 6 bases and J 0 bases; nucleotides not matched to a gene: 10. This CDR3 spans 18 amino acids. Germline-derived CDR1 and CDR2 are MNHEY and SMNVEV (reference sequence). CDR3 residues: CASSSFGQGSSGANVLTF. The CDR3 DNA sequence: TGTGCCAGCAGCTCCTTCGGACAGGGTAGCTCTGGGGCCAACGTCCTGACTTTC.

The rearrangement links TRBV12-3 or TRBV12-4 to TRBJ1-2; D possibly corresponds to TRBD1 (6 bases). Trimming stripped 5 bases from V and 4 bases from J, with 11 bases between. The CDR3 has 13 residues. CDR3 DNA sequence: TGTGCCAGCAGTCCTCGCAGGGGCTATGGCTACACCTTC. Residues: CASSPRRGYGYTF.

This chain joins TRBV30 and TRBJ1-6; no definite D call. The V gene's germline CDR1 is GTSNPN and CDR2 SVGIG (reference sequence). The CDR3 runs 15 residues. Between the trimmed V and J ends, which lost 4 bases and 8 bases, there was a span of 18 bases. The CDR3: CAWTPKTPGHSPLHF. The CDR3 nucleotides are TGTGCCTGGACGCCGAAGACACCCGGGCATTCACCCCTCCACTTT.